Each of the 26 T cell receptor beta chains below was sequenced from the same sample in a study of T cells in narcolepsy (dated by TCRdb to the late 2010s). The method behind the library was the immunoSEQ multiplex PCR assay. The source is immuneACCESS, and TCRdb retained only in-frame sequences with V and J called. Part of the clones is not carried over; for the studies checked, unresolved V genes explain less than half of this, and the remainder is unexplained. Here the sample has under 8,500 clones; 61% occur a single time. Around a fifth of the sample rests with the top ten. The specimen was CD45RA- memory CD8+ T cells from PBMCs. This specimen's cell subset or site label, per the study, means: memory T cells sorted ex vivo from peripheral blood. These TCRs come from a human donor with narcolepsy.

Here the CDR3 DNA reads TGTGCCAGCAGCTCCTCGGACAGGGGCTACGAGCAGTACTTC. Encoded protein: CASSSSDRGYEQYF. This chain connects TRBV7-9 to TRBJ2-7; 9 nucleotides agree with TRBD1. This CDR3 has 14 residues. CDR1 and CDR2 (germline): SEHNR, FQNEAQ (reference sequence). The V gene end was trimmed by 4 bases and the J gene end by 3 bases; junction bases not matched to a gene: 4.

The V call is TRBV27, the J call TRBJ2-7, with 10 bases that match TRBD2. CDR1 is MNHEY, CDR2 SMNVEV, per germline (reference sequence). This CDR3 spans 19 amino acids. Germline trimming cut 0 bases from V and 1 base from J; bases unmatched to any gene: 12. The CDR3 coding sequence is TGTGCCAGCAGTTTATCAGGCCTAAATAGCGGGGGGATTTCCTACGAGCAGTACTTC. Translation gives CASSLSGLNSGGISYEQYF.

This clone was counted a few times. The V and J genes are TRBV19 and TRBJ1-6; the D gene is possibly TRBD1 (5 bases). Trimming removed 3 bases at V and 6 bases at J, with 6 bases between. CDR3 size: 13 residues. The germline CDR1 and CDR2 sequences are LNHDA and SQIVND (reference sequence). The CDR3 sequence: CASSMGGNSPLHF. CDR3 DNA: TGTGCCAGTAGTATGGGGGGTAATTCACCCCTCCACTTT.

The chain carries TRBV6-1 and TRBJ2-2, with 8 bases matching TRBD2. The CDR3 is 14 amino acids. Germline values: CDR1 MNHNS, CDR2 SASEGT. The V segment lost 6 bases and the J segment 6 bases; nucleotides outside the gene matches: 6. Here the CDR3 reads CASRENGGAGELFF. As DNA, the CDR3 is TGTGCCAGCAGGGAAAACGGGGGGGCCGGGGAGCTGTTTTTT.

The chain carries TRBV9 and TRBJ2-1, with TRBD2 as a possible D gene (6 bases). The CDR3 contains 15 residues. Trimming pared 0 bases from V and 7 bases from J, leaving 14 bases between. Germline CDR1 and CDR2: SGDLS and YYNGEE. CDR3 in amino acids: CASSVVDGGGNEQFF. The CDR3 region has the DNA TGTGCCAGCAGCGTAGTGGACGGGGGTGGGAATGAGCAGTTCTTC. The full variable domain, with the rest looked up from reference TRBV9 and TRBJ2-1, is DSGVTQTPKHLITATGQRVTLRCSPRSGDLSVYWYQQSLDQGLQFLIQYYNGEERAKGNILERFSAQQFPDLHSELNLSSLELGDSALYFCASSVVDGGGNEQFFGPGTRLTVL.

The rearrangement joins TRBV15 to TRBJ2-5; 10 bases are shared with TRBD2. This CDR3 has 20 amino acids. Germline loops: CDR1 LNHNV, CDR2 YYDKDF (reference sequence). The ends lost 2 bases at V and 5 bases at J; junction bases unmatched: 20. The CDR3 nucleotides read TGTGCCACCAGCAGACATTCTAGCGGGGGCCACCCCGGGCCGTACGAGACCCAGTACTTC. It yields the protein CATSRHSSGGHPGPYETQYF.

V usage is TRBV4-2 and J usage is TRBJ2-2; TRBD2 matches at 11 bases. CDR1 and CDR2 (germline): LGHNA, YNFKEQ. The CDR3 runs 14 residues. The V and J ends lost 7 bases and 3 bases, in that order; junction bases with no gene match: 1. CDR3 residues: CASKTSGDTGELFF. DNA for the CDR3: TGTGCCAGCAAGACTAGCGGGGACACCGGGGAGCTGTTTTTT.

This clone is a singleton in its sample. V and J are TRBV9 and TRBJ1-1; no clear D. CDR1 is SGDLS and CDR2 is YYNGEE in the germline V gene. CDR3 length: 13 residues. V lost 4 bases, J lost 8 bases, and 15 bases lay in between. Written as DNA, the CDR3 is TGTGCCAGCAGCTCCCGTGGGGTAGGGGAAGCTTTCTTT. It specifies CASSSRGVGEAFF.

The sample holds a few counts of this clone. This sequence joins TRBV6-5 and TRBJ1-1; no firm D call. The CDR3 runs 14 residues. Germline CDR1 and CDR2: MNHEY and SVGAGI. V was clipped by 5 bases and J by 2 bases, with 12 bases between them. The DNA of the CDR3 is TGTGCCAGCAGTGAGGACTTTTTTAACACTGAAGCTTTCTTT. It codes for CASSEDFFNTEAFF.

The chain carries TRBV5-5 and TRBJ2-7, with 7 bases identical to TRBD1. Per the germline V gene, CDR1 is SGHKS and CDR2 is YYEKEE (reference sequence). With 3 bases clipped from V and 5 bases from J, the junction kept 11 bases outside the gene matches. This CDR3 contains 15 residues. CDR3 sequence: CASSWTGATRDEQYF. The CDR3 DNA reads TGTGCCAGCAGCTGGACAGGAGCGACCCGGGACGAGCAGTACTTC.

V and J are TRBV19 and TRBJ2-7, with D maybe TRBD1 (6 bases). The germline gives CDR1 LNHDA, CDR2 SQIVND (reference sequence). This CDR3 is 13 amino acids long. V was clipped by 5 bases and J by 2 bases, with 10 bases between them. The CDR3: CASSETGPYEQYF. The CDR3 region has the DNA TGTGCCAGTAGTGAGACAGGTCCCTACGAGCAGTACTTC.

V is TRBV19 and J is TRBJ1-2; possibly TRBD1 for D (5 bases). The CDR3 sequence is 14 residues long. Germline V gene sequence: CDR1 LNHDA, CDR2 SQIVND (reference sequence). V was pared by 2 bases and J by 3 bases, with 10 bases between. The CDR3 DNA follows: TGTGCCAGTAGTATACACGGGACTGACTATGGCTACACCTTC. It yields the protein CASSIHGTDYGYTF.

The chain joins TRBV4-3 to TRBJ1-1, with D possibly TRBD1 on 5 matching bases. Trimming removed 0 bases at V and 4 bases at J, with 21 bases between. Germline V gene sequence: CDR1 LGHNA, CDR2 YSLEER. The CDR3 has 18 amino acids. CDR3: CASSQDGLPGPGGTEAFF. The CDR3 DNA reads as TGCGCCAGCAGCCAAGATGGTCTCCCGGGCCCTGGGGGCACTGAAGCTTTCTTT.

The V and J genes are TRBV6-1 and TRBJ1-1, with 8 bases lining up with TRBD1. CDR3 length equals 15 residues. Germline CDR1 MNHNS, CDR2 SASEGT. The junction had 6 bases not matched to a gene; V was cut back by 3 bases and J by 3 bases. This chain's CDR3 is CASSDDRGAYTEAFF. The DNA for the CDR3 is TGTGCCAGCAGTGATGACAGGGGAGCGTACACTGAAGCTTTCTTT.

This chain connects TRBV6-1 to TRBJ2-7; D not resolved. V was cut by 1 base and J by 2 bases, with 12 bases left in between. The CDR3 length is 15 residues. The V gene's germline CDR1 is MNHNS and CDR2 SASEGT. The CDR3, as DNA: TGTGCCAGCAGTGAAGTTCACTCCATCCCCTACGAGCAGTACTTC. Residues: CASSEVHSIPYEQYF.

This clone came up a few times. V is TRBV5-6 and J is TRBJ2-2; D not resolved. CDR1 and CDR2 (germline): SGHDT, YYEEEE. Trimming shortened V by 1 base and J by 0 bases, and 7 bases separated the two germline ends. CDR3 size: 15 residues. The CDR3 DNA reads TGTGCCAGCAGCTTGAGTCAGGCGAACACCGGGGAGCTGTTTTTT. Amino acid sequence: CASSLSQANTGELFF.

By its share, this clone is medium-sized. This sequence joins TRBV28 and TRBJ1-6; TRBD1 aligns across 7 bases. The CDR3 is 15 amino acids. V trimming: 3 bases; J trimming: 5 bases; junction bases outside the gene matches: 4. Germline CDR1 and CDR2: MDHEN and SYDVKM. CDR3 in amino acids: CASSFGGQNNSPLHF. CDR3 nucleotide sequence: TGTGCCAGCAGTTTTGGGGGACAGAATAATTCACCCCTCCACTTT. Looking up the rest from reference TRBV28 and TRBJ1-6 gives the full variable domain: DVKVTQSSRYLVKRTGEKVFLECVQDMDHENMFWYRQDPGLGLRLIYFSYDVKMKEKGDIPEGYSVSREKKERFSLILESASTNQTSMYLCASSFGGQNNSPLHFGNGTRLTVT.

The chain is built from TRBV7-9 and TRBJ2-1, with 10 bases matching TRBD2. Germline V gene sequence: CDR1 SEHNR, CDR2 FQNEAQ (reference sequence). V lost 5 bases, J lost 3 bases, and 4 bases stayed unmatched. This CDR3 contains 15 residues. In DNA form, the CDR3 reads TGTGCCAGCAGCGAGGGACTAGCGAACTACAATGAGCAGTTCTTC. Amino acids: CASSEGLANYNEQFF.

The J gene is TRBJ2-7, the V gene TRBV6-1, with 12 bases that match TRBD1. The junction had 6 bases not matched to a gene; V was cut back by 2 bases and J by 4 bases. This CDR3 region has 16 residues. Germline lookup yields CDR1 MNHNS and CDR2 SASEGT. The CDR3 DNA reads TGTGCCAGCAGTGAACCGGGACAGGGGGCGAGGTACGAGCAGTACTTC. It specifies CASSEPGQGARYEQYF.

This clone appeared a single time. J is TRBJ2-3 and V is TRBV9; D ambiguous. This CDR3 comprises 12 residues. V was pared by 4 bases and J by 0 bases, with 3 bases between. The germline gives CDR1 SGDLS, CDR2 YYNGEE. CDR3 amino acids: CASSISTDTQYF. In nucleotides, the CDR3 is TGTGCCAGCAGCATTAGCACAGATACGCAGTATTTT.

This clone was picked up a small number of times. The chain has TRBV11-2 and TRBJ2-5; TRBD2 aligns across 8 bases. V was pared by 8 bases and J by 5 bases, with 10 bases of the junction left unmatched. The CDR3 covers 14 residues. Germline CDR1 is SGHAT and CDR2 is FQNNGV. The chain's CDR3 is CASGGSGGWETQYF. CDR3 bases: TGTGCCAGCGGTGGCAGCGGGGGTTGGGAGACCCAGTACTTC.

The chain couples TRBV4-3 to TRBJ1-4; D remains ambiguous. The germline gives CDR1 LGHNA, CDR2 YSLEER. Trimming stripped 0 bases from V and 12 bases from J, with 14 bases between. The CDR3 has 14 residues. CDR3 residues: CASSQDIHPTELFF. CDR3 bases: TGCGCCAGCAGCCAAGATATCCATCCAACGGAACTGTTTTTT.

The rearrangement joins TRBV19 to TRBJ1-1, with a tentative D call TRBD1 (6 bases). The CDR3 has 12 amino acids. Trimming removed 5 bases from V and 4 bases from J, with 8 bases in between. Germline loops: CDR1 LNHDA, CDR2 SQIVND (reference sequence). CDR3 in amino acids: CASSQGSTEAFF. In nucleotides, the CDR3 is TGTGCCAGTAGTCAGGGGAGCACTGAAGCTTTCTTT. Variable domain in full (rest from reference TRBV19 and TRBJ1-1): DGGITQSPKYLFRKEGQNVTLSCEQNLNHDAMYWYRQDPGQGLRLIYYSQIVNDFQKGDIAEGYSVSREKKESFPLTVTSAQKNPTAFYLCASSQGSTEAFFGQGTRLTVV.

The chain links TRBV18 to TRBJ2-7, with 7 bases matching TRBD2. Germline lookup yields CDR1 KGHSH and CDR2 LQKENI. The CDR3 extends over 16 amino acids. J gave up 4 bases and V 6 bases, and 15 bases lay outside the gene matches. CDR3 in DNA: TGTGCCAGCTCCCTATATCAGAGCGGGGAATGGTACGAGCAGTACTTC. This codes for CASSLYQSGEWYEQYF.

The V and J genes are TRBV5-4 and TRBJ2-1; D is ambiguous. The CDR3 covers 12 residues. Germline CDR1 and CDR2: SGHNT and YYREEE (reference sequence). Trimming shortened V by 4 bases and J by 6 bases, and 8 bases separated the two germline ends. In DNA form, the CDR3 reads TGTGCCAGCAGCCATTATGGCAATGAGCAGTTCTTC. It specifies CASSHYGNEQFF.

This clone was picked up one time. The chain is built from TRBV29-1 and TRBJ2-7, with 11 positions matching TRBD2. Trimming cost V 5 bases and J 4 bases; bases outside gene matches: 4. There are 13 residues in the CDR3. Germline V gives CDR1 SQVTM, CDR2 ANQGSEA. The CDR3 coding sequence is TGCAGCGTTCGACTAGCGGGGTTTTACGAGCAGTACTTC. As protein: CSVRLAGFYEQYF.